This TCR beta chain came from a study of blood T cell repertoires in COVID-19. About the research overall: Material from acute and convalescent COVID-19 was sourced from the United States, Italy and Spain. T cells, B-cell-depleted T cells, or PBMCs supplied cDNA or gDNA.

J lost 5 bases, V lost 5 bases, and 12 bases had no gene match. The CDR3 runs to 15 residues. Germline loops: CDR1 MNHEY, CDR2 SMNVEV (reference sequence). In the original processing: For nucleated cells, counts were estimated from reference gene primer amplification. Assay used: immunoSEQ multiplex PCR; TCRdb lists only in-frame clones, some missing. V and J calls and clone size are as listed in that table; D and trimming were resolved from the DNA. The sample consists of 200,000 to 250,000 clones, over 75% of them appearing once. The receptor's source is a man over 45 with acute or convalescent COVID-19. Sequencing was done on a sample of peripheral blood. This chain links TRBV27 with TRBJ2-7; 7 bases fit TRBD1. The CDR3 loop reads CASSPIPTGEHEQYF. CDR3 DNA: TGTGCCAGCAGTCCGATTCCTACAGGGGAACACGAGCAGTACTTC.